A selection of T cell receptor beta chains follows, all from one sample in a study of T cell responses to AZD1222 COVID-19 vaccine. Sequencing used immunoSEQ multiplex PCR; TCRdb keeps in-frame clones, though not all of them. This table has 100,000 to 150,000 clones, about 89% appearing once. The sample in question was peripheral blood, obtained on day 0 of AZD1222 vaccination. The receptors here all came from an adult in good health. Both conserved end residues are part of each CDR3. Each record gives: clone size, J gene, V gene, D gene, CDR3 protein, CDR3 DNA. The D gene is left open where the match is weak. Clone size is given for some rows only: seen once, a few or many times, or a class if the clone is expanded.

few,TRBJ1-6,TRBV6-5,.,CASSYSWADNSPLHF,TGTGCCAGCAGTTATAGCTGGGCAGACAATTCACCCCTCCACTTT
.,TRBJ1-6,TRBV5-1,TRBD1,CASSPGRGTGDSPLHF,TGCGCCAGCAGCCCCGGGAGAGGGACAGGGGATTCACCCCTCCACTTT
.,TRBJ2-3,TRBV7-3,.,CASSLGQWSTDTQYF,TGTGCCAGCAGCTTGGGCCAGTGGAGCACAGATACGCAGTATTTT
.,TRBJ1-2,TRBV7-9,.,CASGGEGYGYTF,TGTGCCAGCGGAGGAGAGGGCTATGGCTACACCTTC
.,TRBJ2-3,TRBV2,.,CASSPYTSTDTQYF,TGTGCCAGCAGCCCCTACACTAGCACAGATACGCAGTATTTT
.,TRBJ1-3,TRBV5-4,TRBD1,CASSLAQDRGSGNTIYF,TGTGCCAGCAGCTTGGCCCAAGACAGGGGCTCTGGAAACACCATATATTTT
.,TRBJ2-7,TRBV27,TRBD1,CASSAGQGISYEQYF,TGTGCCAGCAGTGCTGGACAGGGGATCTCCTACGAGCAGTACTTC
.,TRBJ1-2,TRBV5-8,TRBD1,CASSSMLDRALGDYGYTF,TGTGCCAGCAGCTCTATGTTGGACAGGGCACTAGGCGACTATGGCTACACCTTC
.,TRBJ2-7,TRBV4-1,.,CASSQDIPPTYEQYF,TGCGCCAGCAGCCAAGACATTCCCCCCACATACGAGCAGTACTTC
.,TRBJ2-3,TRBV28,TRBD2,CASSSLGGSTDTQYF,TGTGCCAGCAGCTCCCTGGGGGGGAGCACAGATACGCAGTATTTT
.,TRBJ1-3,TRBV14,.,CASSRRRAGDTIYF,TGTGCCAGCAGCCGCCGAAGGGCAGGGGACACCATATATTTT
.,TRBJ1-4,TRBV19,.,CASSMDVSGNEKLFF,TGTGCCAGTAGTATGGACGTTAGCGGTAATGAAAAACTGTTTTTT
.,TRBJ1-3,TRBV30,.,CAWSSDGYSGNTIYF,TGTGCCTGGAGTTCAGACGGCTACTCTGGAAACACCATATATTTT
.,TRBJ2-1,TRBV3-1/TRBV3-2,.,CASSQDSSGSYNEQFF,TGTGCCAGCAGCCAAGATTCGAGCGGCTCCTACAATGAGCAGTTCTTC
.,TRBJ2-3,TRBV11-2,TRBD2,CASSFGLAADTQYF,TGTGCCAGCAGCTTCGGACTAGCGGCAGATACGCAGTATTTT
.,TRBJ1-4,TRBV28,.,CAVTRGTAEKLFF,TGTGCCGTCACCAGGGGAACAGCTGAAAAACTGTTTTTT